The rows below give T cell receptor beta chains drawn from one sample of a study of T cell responses to AZD1222 COVID-19 vaccine. Sequenced by immunoSEQ multiplex PCR; TCRdb stores in-frame clones only, minus some. Of more than 95,000 clones in the sample, 85% to 95% were seen once. The sample was peripheral blood, taken on day 0 of AZD1222 vaccination. These receptors all come from an adult in good health. CDR3s include the opening cysteine and the closing phenylalanine or tryptophan. The size of a clone is reported for some rows only, either as once, few or many, or as a class for expanded clones.

v_call	clone_size	j_call	cdr3_aa
TRBV15	.	TRBJ2-3	CATSSQGTDTQYF
TRBV14	.	TRBJ2-1	CASSQAGGGEQFF
TRBV3-1/TRBV3-2	.	TRBJ1-3	CASSQGGGGGTIYF
TRBV27	.	TRBJ2-1	CASSPRLNEQFF
TRBV5-5	once	TRBJ2-1	CASSTSPSGSMGWFF
TRBV6-2/TRBV6-3	.	TRBJ2-2	CASSYSIQGPPTGELFF
TRBV27	.	TRBJ1-1	CASTERGALNTEAFF
TRBV24-1	.	TRBJ1-1	CATSDPGTANTEAFF
TRBV7-9	.	TRBJ1-1	CASSFSSAENTEAFF
TRBV6-5	.	TRBJ1-5	CASRGGQPQHF
TRBV19	.	TRBJ1-5	CASSNRVQPQHF
TRBV5-8	.	TRBJ2-3	CAIRPWAGTGTADTQYF
TRBV5-6	.	TRBJ1-5	CASSLGQTFVPQHF
TRBV9	.	TRBJ2-5	CASSTHPSEETQYF
TRBV7-2	.	TRBJ2-7	CASSPRTSGNFEQYF
TRBV12-3/TRBV12-4	.	TRBJ1-2	CASGQGVGYTF